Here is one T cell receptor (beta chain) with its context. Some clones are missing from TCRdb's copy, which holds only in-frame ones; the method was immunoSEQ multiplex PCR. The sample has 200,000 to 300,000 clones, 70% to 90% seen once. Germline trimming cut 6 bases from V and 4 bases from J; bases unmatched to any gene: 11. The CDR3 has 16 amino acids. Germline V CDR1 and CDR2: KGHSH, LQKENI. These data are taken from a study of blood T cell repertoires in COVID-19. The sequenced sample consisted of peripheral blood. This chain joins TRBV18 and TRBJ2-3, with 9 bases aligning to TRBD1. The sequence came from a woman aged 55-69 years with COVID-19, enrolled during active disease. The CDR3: CASSPPGQGIADTQYF. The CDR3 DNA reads TGTGCCAGCTCCCCCCCGGGACAGGGTATCGCAGATACGCAGTATTTT.